A selection of T cell receptor beta chains follows, all from one sample in a study of CD8 T cells in Susac syndrome. MiXCR, applied by TCRdb to the immunoSEQ multiplex PCR reads, yields one record per CDR3 protein. The sample includes some 120,000 distinct CDR3 sequences, around 95% of them seen just once. The sequencing sample was made of CD4+ T cells from PBMCs. All receptors come from a human donor in good health. CDR3s include the opening cysteine and the closing phenylalanine or tryptophan. The D gene is left open where the match is weak. The listing skips clone size in some rows; elsewhere it reads once, few, many or a size class.

d_gene	abundance	v_gene	j_gene	CDR3nt	CDR3aa
TRBD2	-	TRBV24-1	TRBJ2-1	TGTGCCACTAATGACCTAGCGGGGGGGCAGTTCTTC	CATNDLAGGQFF
-	-	TRBV24-1	TRBJ2-1	TGTGCCACCAGCCCACTTGGAAATGAGCAGTTCTTC	CATSPLGNEQFF
TRBD2	-	TRBV30	TRBJ2-7	TGTGCCTGGAGTGCGGGGATACTAGCGCTGCCCTACGAGCAGTACTTC	CAWSAGILALPYEQYF
-	-	TRBV20-1	TRBJ2-5	TGCAGTGCTCTCCGGGACGGGGAGACCCAGTACTTC	CSALRDGETQYF
-	-	TRBV27	TRBJ2-3	TGTGCCAGCAGTCCCCGCCGAGGCCCCGCAGATACGCAGTATTTT	CASSPRRGPADTQYF
-	-	TRBV18	TRBJ2-7	TGTGCCAGCTCACCGAACAGGTTACCTAATAACGAGCAGTACTTC	CASSPNRLPNNEQYF
TRBD1	few	TRBV6-6	TRBJ2-7	TGTGCCAGCAGTCTGGGACAGGTCTACGAGCAGTACTTC	CASSLGQVYEQYF
-	-	TRBV18	TRBJ2-1	TGTGCCAGCTCGCCTAGTGACTACAATGAGCAGTTCTTC	CASSPSDYNEQFF
-	-	TRBV7-8	TRBJ2-1	TGTGCCAGCAGCCCCATCACCGGTAATGAGCAGTTCTTC	CASSPITGNEQFF
-	-	TRBV19	TRBJ1-5	TGTGCCAGTAGTTGGACGAACAATCAGCCCCAGCATTTT	CASSWTNNQPQHF
TRBD2	-	TRBV20-1	TRBJ2-2	TGCAGTGCTTCACACCAATGGGTAGCGGGAAACACCGGGGAGCTGTTTTTT	CSASHQWVAGNTGELFF
TRBD1	-	TRBV20-1	TRBJ2-5	TGCAGTGCATGGACAGGGGGGGAAGAGACCCAGTACTTC	CSAWTGGEETQYF
-	-	TRBV3-1	TRBJ1-6	TGTGCCAGCAGCCAAGATGCGGTCTCACCCCTCCACTTT	CASSQDAVSPLHF
-	-	TRBV30	TRBJ1-2	TGTGCCTGGAACTATCGCCTACGAGACCGGTCGTTTGGCTACACCTTC	CAWNYRLRDRSFGYTF
-	-	TRBV7-2	TRBJ1-3	TGTGCCAGCCGAGCTCAGGGGTCAGGAAACACCATATATTTT	CASRAQGSGNTIYF
-	-	TRBV3-1	TRBJ1-2	TGTGCCAGCAGCTTACCCACCTCAGGACAGATCTATGGCTACACCTTC	CASSLPTSGQIYGYTF
-	-	TRBV27	TRBJ2-1	TGTGCCAGCGGGACATACAATGAGCAGTTCTTC	CASGTYNEQFF
-	once	TRBV30	TRBJ2-3	TGTGCCTGGGGGCACTCGGGAGATACGCAGTATTTT	CAWGHSGDTQYF
-	-	TRBV5-6	TRBJ2-3	TGTGCCAGCAGCTTGAAAGGGTTAGATACGCAGTATTTT	CASSLKGLDTQYF
TRBD2	-	TRBV20-1	TRBJ2-3	TGCAGTGCTGGAGTGGCGGGGGGCAACACGCAGTATTTT	CSAGVAGGNTQYF
TRBD1	-	TRBV7-6	TRBJ2-7	TGTGCCAGCAGCTCCTTAGGGGGCCGCTCCTACGAGCAGTACTTC	CASSSLGGRSYEQYF
-	-	TRBV11-1	TRBJ1-1	TGTGCCAGCAGCCCCGCATTACAGGGTACGGGCACTGAAGCTTTCTTT	CASSPALQGTGTEAFF
-	-	TRBV6-5	TRBJ1-1	TGTGCCAGCAGAAAAAGGGGGGGGAACACTGAAGCTTTCTTT	CASRKRGGNTEAFF
TRBD2	-	TRBV19	TRBJ2-1	TGTGCCAGTAGTACGACTAGCGGGGGCCCCTACAATGAGCAGTTCTTC	CASSTTSGGPYNEQFF
-	-	TRBV20-1	TRBJ1-6	TGCAGTGCTCCGGAGGTGATGAATTCACCCCTCCACTTT	CSAPEVMNSPLHF
-	-	TRBV4-3	TRBJ2-1	TGCGCCAGCAGCCAAGAGGCGAGTGCAAGGCAGTTCTTC	CASSQEASARQFF
TRBD1	-	TRBV7-9	TRBJ1-5	TGTGCCAGCAGCTCCGGACAGGGGGCCTACAATCAGCCCCAGCATTTT	CASSSGQGAYNQPQHF
TRBD1	-	TRBV25-1	TRBJ1-1	TGTGCCAGCAGTGACGTCGGGACAGGGGTGACTGAAGCTTTCTTT	CASSDVGTGVTEAFF
-	-	TRBV12-3/TRBV12-4	TRBJ2-7	TGTGCCAGCAGTTTAGTTCAGACCTACGAGCAGTACTTC	CASSLVQTYEQYF
-	once	TRBV5-1	TRBJ2-4	TGCGCCAGCAGCTTGGCAGATCTAGCCAAAAACATTCAGTACTTC	CASSLADLAKNIQYF
-	-	TRBV6-6	TRBJ1-5	TGTGCCAGCAGTTACGTTCACAGGGACTATCAGCCCCAGCATTTT	CASSYVHRDYQPQHF
TRBD1	-	TRBV30	TRBJ2-7	TGTGCCTGGAGGTATCGGGACAGGTCGGCCTTC	CAWRYRDRSAF
-	-	TRBV7-9	TRBJ1-6	TGTGCCAGCAGCTTACAGGTCGGCTCACCCCTCCACTTT	CASSLQVGSPLHF
TRBD2	-	TRBV9	TRBJ2-1	TGTGCCAGCAGCGTGGGTAGCGGGAGAGGGAATGAGCAGTTCTTC	CASSVGSGRGNEQFF
-	-	TRBV20-1	TRBJ2-2	TGCAGTGCCGGGGGCCGCGGGAGAATCGGGGAGCTGTTTTTT	CSAGGRGRIGELFF
-	-	TRBV20-1	TRBJ2-5	TGCAGTGCTAGCCCTACAGGGCTCCGTGAGACCCAGTACTTC	CSASPTGLRETQYF